One and the same sample provided the 13 T cell receptor beta chains below, sequenced in a study of blood T cell repertoires in COVID-19. Data came from immunoSEQ multiplex PCR; TCRdb stores just in-frame clones and leaves some out. The sample contains roughly 92,000 clones, roughly 84% of which appear only once. Material for sequencing was peripheral blood. These receptors were collected from a woman of 80 years or more with acute or convalescent COVID-19.

This chain uses TRBV5-8 with TRBJ2-3, with D possibly TRBD2 on 6 matching bases. Germline V lookup: CDR1 SGHTS, CDR2 YDEGEE. The CDR3 loop spans 18 amino acids. The V end was cut by 1 base, the J end by 0 bases, with 18 bases between. In DNA form, the CDR3 reads TGTGCCAGCAGCTTGCAGGCTAGCTGGGGGACTAGCACAGATACGCAGTATTTT. Protein sequence: CASSLQASWGTSTDTQYF.

The table lists this clone with a count of one. The chain combines TRBV5-1 with TRBJ1-4, with D unclear. This CDR3 is 16 amino acids long. Trimming cost V 0 bases and J 2 bases, with 11 bases left between them. Per germline, CDR1 SGHRS and CDR2 YFSETQ. As DNA, the CDR3 is TGCGCCAGCAGCTTGGGGGCCTTTGGGACTAATGAAAAACTGTTTTTT. Translating gives CASSLGAFGTNEKLFF.

The chain is built from TRBV7-2 and TRBJ2-5; a possible D gene is TRBD1 (6 bases). Germline assignment: CDR1 SGHTA and CDR2 FQGNSA. Trimming stripped 1 base from V and 7 bases from J, with 19 bases between. The length of the CDR3 is 16 residues. In DNA, the CDR3 is TGTGCCAGCAGCTTAGGGGGAATTACAGGGCCTGGGACCCAGTACTTC. It specifies CASSLGGITGPGTQYF.

The chain uses TRBV19 and TRBJ2-5; a weak D match, TRBD2 (5 bases). V lost 1 base and J lost 2, with 8 bases in between. The length of the CDR3 is 14 residues. Germline CDR1 LNHDA, CDR2 SQIVND (reference sequence). The CDR3 protein is CASSIVERQETQYF. The CDR3 DNA reads TGTGCCAGTAGTATAGTAGAGCGGCAAGAGACCCAGTACTTC.

The rearrangement joins TRBV5-1 to TRBJ2-7; 8 positions agree with TRBD2. The CDR3 has 14 residues. The V gene end was trimmed by 2 bases and the J gene end by 0 bases; junction bases not matched to a gene: 1. Germline V gene lookup returns CDR1 SGHRS and CDR2 YFSETQ. Here the CDR3 reads CASSFGGDSYEQYF. DNA for the CDR3: TGCGCCAGCAGCTTCGGGGGGGACTCCTACGAGCAGTACTTC.

The chain is built from TRBV4-3 and TRBJ1-2, with 9 nucleotides matching TRBD1. Germline V gene data show CDR1 as LGHNA and CDR2 as YSLEER. This CDR3 is built from 15 residues. V was pared by 0 bases and J by 7 bases, with 6 bases of the junction left unmatched. CDR3 sequence reads: CASSQENRGRVGYTF. CDR3 nucleotides: TGCGCCAGCAGCCAAGAGAACAGGGGGCGAGTTGGCTACACCTTC.

J is TRBJ2-3 and V is TRBV18; a weak D match, TRBD2 (6 bases). V lost 3 bases and J lost 1, with 11 bases in between. Germline values: CDR1 KGHSH, CDR2 LQKENI. This CDR3 region has 15 residues. CDR3 sequence (DNA): TGTGCCAGCTCACCCAAGGCTAGCGGCACAGATACGCAGTATTTT. It is translated as CASSPKASGTDTQYF.

This clone has just a few counts. This chain joins TRBV7-2 and TRBJ1-3; no clear D. Germline loops: CDR1 SGHTA, CDR2 FQGNSA. The CDR3 runs 19 residues. V lost 6 bases and J lost 0, with 24 bases in between. As DNA, the CDR3 is TGTGCCAGCAGTCTTACTCCCGGGTCCGCTCGCCACTCTGGAAACACCATATATTTT. Residues: CASSLTPGSARHSGNTIYF.

The rearrangement uses TRBV19 and TRBJ1-4, with TRBD1 identical over 11 bases. This CDR3 is built from 15 residues. Germline CDR1 reads LNHDA; CDR2 reads SQIVND (reference sequence). The J segment lost 3 bases and the V segment lost 10 bases, leaving 7 bases of the junction unmatched. As DNA, the CDR3 is TGTGCCACGAGGGACAGGGGGAGGGCTAATGAAAAACTGTTTTTT. This sequence encodes CATRDRGRANEKLFF.

The chain has TRBV7-2 and TRBJ2-1; 14 nucleotides line up with TRBD2. The CDR3 runs to 16 residues. Per germline, CDR1 SGHTA and CDR2 FQGNSA. V was clipped by 5 bases and J by 4 bases; unmatched bases: 4. CDR3 bases: TGTGCCAGCAGCCAGACTAGCGGGGGGGGTTACAATGAGCAGTTCTTC. It specifies CASSQTSGGGYNEQFF.

The rearrangement joins TRBV19 to TRBJ1-4; tentatively, D is TRBD1 (6 bases). Germline V gene sequence: CDR1 LNHDA, CDR2 SQIVND (reference sequence). Trimming left V 5 bases short and J 10 bases short, with 17 bases between. The CDR3 has 14 amino acids. The CDR3 nucleotides are TGTGCCAGTAGTCTCTCGGGGACACTGGGAAAACTGTTTTTT. Translation: CASSLSGTLGKLFF.

The chain joins TRBV27 to TRBJ2-2, with D tentatively TRBD2 (5 bases). The CDR3 has 14 amino acids. Per the germline V gene, CDR1 is MNHEY and CDR2 is SMNVEV (reference sequence). The V and J ends lost 5 bases and 0 bases respectively, with 7 bases between them. The CDR3 DNA reads as TGTGCCAGCAGTGAGGGCACGAACACCGGGGAGCTGTTTTTT. This encodes CASSEGTNTGELFF.

This sequence joins TRBV6-5 and TRBJ1-6, with TRBD1 matching 10 bases. CDR1 is MNHEY, CDR2 SVGAGI, per germline. Trimming took 0 bases from V and 12 from J; bases not matched to a gene: 2. The CDR3 has 14 amino acids. In DNA form, the CDR3 reads TGTGCCAGCAGTTACTCGGGACAGGGGTTACCCCTCCACTTT. It yields the protein CASSYSGQGLPLHF.